This entry features one T cell receptor beta chain sequence. It lacks a known antigen. The record has no base qualities; no much larger clone is one base away. Whole blood was collected in K2EDTA tubes by collaborating institutions according to the institutions' own protocols. Collaborator samples were shipped for TCRbeta analysis as frozen whole blood, isolated PBMCs, or DNA extracted from either sample type. The data stem from a study of blood T cell repertoires in COVID-19 (dated by TCRdb to the early 2020s). Describing the broader study: Samples covering the acute and convalescent phases of COVID-19 were provided by collaborators in the United States, Italy and Spain. Where available, HLA class I and class II types were obtained from metadata supplied by the sample provider rather than from assay-based typing. Deeply sampled blood TCRbeta repertoires from subjects exposed to, actively infected with, or recovered from COVID-19 were included in the dataset. The material from the prospective study consisted of cDNA or gDNA derived from T cells, B-cell-depleted T cells, or PBMCs. Sample metadata almost always included a de-identified subject ID, COVID-19 status, age in years and sex. A freely available public database, intended as a resource for researchers studying the immune response to SARS-CoV-2, is where the repertoires were released. Samples came from the ongoing ImmuneRACE study (first 160 participants) plus 1,254 subjects from 6 global collaborators. The study at large found these results: The quantity of clinical and demographic metadata differed by source and by participant and was supplied without curation.

Spanning cysteine to phenylalanine, the CDR3 consists of 15 amino acids. Only CDR3 DNA remains: 45 bases, in frame from the first base. The junction shows trimming of 3 bases on V and 6 bases on J, plus 16 bases between the germline ends. Sequences SGHTS (CDR1) and YDEGEE (CDR2) are obtained from the germline V gene. TCRbeta CDR3 regions were amplified from genomic DNA by means of the immunoSEQ Assay, a bias-controlled multiplex PCR. Per the source publication's procedure: The number of nucleated cells in each sample was estimated by amplification of reference gene primers within the assay. To quantify the absolute abundance of each unique TCRbeta CDR3 rearrangement, sequence reads were collapsed and filtered. For each sample, productive Simpson clonality was calculated as the square root of Simpson's diversity index over productive rearrangements. In TCRdb, the immuneACCESS table is reduced to in-frame sequences with V and J assigned. These tables do not hold every clone; where another copy was compared, an unresolved V gene accounts for under half, and the others remain unexplained. That table supplies the V and J calls and clone size; D and trimming were determined from the DNA. The sample profile shows approximately 91,000 clones; 80% of them were found once. The ten top clones hold around 17% of the sample.

This TCR derives from a human donor in a cohort sampled during active COVID-19. The rearrangement combines TRBV5-8 with TRBJ1-5, and possibly TRBD1, on 6 matching bases. Sequences were obtained from peripheral blood. Read as DNA, the sequence is TGTGCCAGCAGCTACCACGGGGGGGGCCGTCAGCCCCAGCATTTT. It codes for CASSYHGGGRQPQHF.